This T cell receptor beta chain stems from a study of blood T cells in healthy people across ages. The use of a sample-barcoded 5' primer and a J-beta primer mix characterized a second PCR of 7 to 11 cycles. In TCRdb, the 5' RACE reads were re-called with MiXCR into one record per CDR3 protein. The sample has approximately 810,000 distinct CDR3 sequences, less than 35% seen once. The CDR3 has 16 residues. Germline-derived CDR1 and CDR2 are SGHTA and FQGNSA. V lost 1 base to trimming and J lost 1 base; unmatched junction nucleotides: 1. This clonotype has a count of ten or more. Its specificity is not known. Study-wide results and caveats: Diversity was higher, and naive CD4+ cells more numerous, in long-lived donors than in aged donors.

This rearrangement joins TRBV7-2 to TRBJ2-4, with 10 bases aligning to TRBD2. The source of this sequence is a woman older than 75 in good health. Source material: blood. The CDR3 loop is CASSLERGGAKNIQYF. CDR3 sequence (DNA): TGTGCCAGCAGCTTAGAGCGGGGGGGTGCCAAAAACATTCAGTACTTC.